This T cell receptor beta chain was captured in a study of cytotoxic CD8 clonotypes in ibrutinib-treated CLL. Turning to the study itself: Investigators reported about 25 partial and 2 complete responses; after median around 6 years, approximately 15 patients remained remitted and about 12 progressed. Sequenced samples delivered averages of roughly 250,000 productive templates and some 93,000 productive rearrangements.

CDR1 and CDR2 from the germline V gene are SGHTA and FQGTGA. After removal of 10 bases from V and 7 bases from J, the junction contained 13 bases not matched to a gene. The length of the CDR3 is 15 residues. The method was immunoSEQ multiplex PCR; TCRdb's version includes in-frame clones alone and lacks a portion of them. The sample includes 200,000 or so clones, over 65% of them seen just once. Study-wide results and caveats: Contraction or stability on treatment was seen for public clonotypes, which were uncommon. Baseline values of clonality outstripped age-matched healthy donors and followed circulating CD8+ T-cell counts.

Points on this clone: Its specificity is unknown.

The sample was PBMCs, taken after 12 months of ibrutinib treatment. The source of this sequence is a human donor with chronic lymphocytic leukemia. The genes are TRBV7-3 and TRBJ2-2; 9 bases agree with TRBD1. CDR3 protein: CATRAQGAGSGELFF. Written as DNA, the CDR3 is TGTGCCACAAGAGCACAGGGGGCGGGGAGCGGGGAGCTGTTTTTT. Supplemented by reference TRBV7-3 and TRBJ2-2, the full variable domain reads GAGVSQTPSNKVTEKGKYVELRCDPISGHTALYWYRQSLGQGPEFLIYFQGTGAADDSGLPNDRFFAVRPEGSVSTLKIQRTERGDSAVYLCATRAQGAGSGELFFGEGSRLTVL.